This T cell receptor beta chain was captured in a study of blood T cells in healthy people across ages. Primed by a sample-barcoded 5' primer and a J-beta primer mix, a second PCR proceeded for roughly 6 to 12 cycles. All cDNA molecules were each tagged by a template-switch adaptor with 12 random nucleotides. TCRdb re-called the 5' RACE reads through MiXCR, storing one row per CDR3 protein. The repertoire has around 800,000 distinct CDR3 sequences, approximately 65% of them found once; the top ten carry around 30%. Germline loops: CDR1 MDHEN, CDR2 SYDVKM. This CDR3 is 13 amino acids long. V lost 5 bases, J lost 6 bases, and 14 bases lay in between. Study-level results: Naive CD4+ cell counts and diversity both ran higher in long-lived than in aged donors. Naive and antigen-experienced cells could not be conclusively compared, given unsorted PBMCs.

This clonotype appeared a single time. The antigen is undetermined. The TCR comes from a man under 40 in good health. Material: blood. The rearrangement links TRBV28 to TRBJ2-7, with D maybe TRBD1 (7 bases). CDR3 coding DNA: TGTGCCAGCAGTCTCGGGACAGCGGGCGAGCAGTACTTC. Its protein is CASSLGTAGEQYF.